These T cell receptor beta chains were read from a single sample in a study of early T cells in non-severe SARS-CoV-2 infection. MiXCR, applied by TCRdb to the 5' RACE reads, yields one record per CDR3 protein. This sample yields roughly 66,000 distinct CDR3 sequences, of which roughly 9% are seen a single time; roughly 3.2% belongs to the top ten. The specimen was whole blood. These receptors all come from an adult who was a healthcare worker with PCR-confirmed SARS-CoV-2 infection or an uninfected control (not recorded which). Each CDR3 is given with its conserved first and last residue. The order of the fields is V gene, J gene, clone size, D gene, CDR3 DNA, CDR3 protein. D genes are given only for firm matches. Size tells how often a clone was seen (once, few, many) or the class of an expanded clone, and some rows leave it out.

v_gene: TRBV6-6; j_gene: TRBJ1-6; abundance: few; d_gene: .; CDR3nt: TGTGCCAGCAGTTCGACTGCTGCCTCACCCCTCCACTTT; CDR3aa: CASSSTAASPLHF
v_gene: TRBV30; j_gene: TRBJ2-1; abundance: many; d_gene: .; CDR3nt: TGTGCCTCTGGAAGACAGGCGAACTACAATGAGCAGTTCTTC; CDR3aa: CASGRQANYNEQFF
v_gene: TRBV25-1; j_gene: TRBJ2-3; abundance: few; d_gene: TRBD1; CDR3nt: TGTGCCAGCAGGGGGACAGGGTCAGATACGCAGTATTTT; CDR3aa: CASRGTGSDTQYF
v_gene: TRBV13; j_gene: TRBJ2-7; abundance: few; d_gene: TRBD1; CDR3nt: TGTGCCAGCAGCACCTCCGGGACAGGGGCCGACGAGCAGTACTTC; CDR3aa: CASSTSGTGADEQYF
v_gene: TRBV7-3; j_gene: TRBJ2-1; abundance: .; d_gene: TRBD2; CDR3nt: TGTGCCAGCAGCTTACAGGGACTAGCGGGGGCTTGGAGCTCCTACAATGAGCAGTTCTTC; CDR3aa: CASSLQGLAGAWSSYNEQFF
v_gene: TRBV2; j_gene: TRBJ1-2; abundance: many; d_gene: .; CDR3nt: TGTGCCAGCAGGCGGGATCTGATTAACTATGGCTACACCTTC; CDR3aa: CASRRDLINYGYTF
v_gene: TRBV14; j_gene: TRBJ2-3; abundance: few; d_gene: .; CDR3nt: TGTGCCAGCAGCCATAGGAGGGGGACAGTCACAGATACGCAGTATTTT; CDR3aa: CASSHRRGTVTDTQYF
v_gene: TRBV12-3/TRBV12-4; j_gene: TRBJ1-1; abundance: many; d_gene: .; CDR3nt: TGTGCCAGCAGTTTAGTCAGTGCGAACACTGAAGCTTTCTTT; CDR3aa: CASSLVSANTEAFF
v_gene: TRBV25-1; j_gene: TRBJ2-1; abundance: many; d_gene: .; CDR3nt: TGTGCCAGCAGTGAGGTCGGTGACATGGGGCAGTTCTTC; CDR3aa: CASSEVGDMGQFF
v_gene: TRBV4-2; j_gene: TRBJ2-2; abundance: many; d_gene: TRBD2; CDR3nt: TGTGCCAGCAGCCAAGACCCTCCCGGATTTGCGGGAGAAGGAACCGGGGAGCTGTTTTTT; CDR3aa: CASSQDPPGFAGEGTGELFF
v_gene: TRBV10-3; j_gene: TRBJ1-2; abundance: many; d_gene: TRBD1; CDR3nt: TGTGCCACAGGGACAGGGAAACAAAACTATGGCTACACCTTC; CDR3aa: CATGTGKQNYGYTF
v_gene: TRBV2; j_gene: TRBJ2-3; abundance: many; d_gene: TRBD2; CDR3nt: TGTGCCAGCAGACTAGCGAGCACAGATACGCAGTATTTT; CDR3aa: CASRLASTDTQYF
v_gene: TRBV3-1; j_gene: TRBJ2-2; abundance: many; d_gene: .; CDR3nt: TGTGCCAGCAGCCAGTCGGACGGGGAGCTGTTTTTT; CDR3aa: CASSQSDGELFF
v_gene: TRBV4-3; j_gene: TRBJ2-2; abundance: few; d_gene: .; CDR3nt: TGCGCCAGCAGCCAAGGGAGTTTCACGGGCACCGGGGAGCTGTTTTTT; CDR3aa: CASSQGSFTGTGELFF
v_gene: TRBV20-1; j_gene: TRBJ2-1; abundance: .; d_gene: .; CDR3nt: TGCAGTGCTAGAGAGGGGGATTGGTCGGATGAGCAGTTCTTC; CDR3aa: CSAREGDWSDEQFF
v_gene: TRBV28; j_gene: TRBJ2-7; abundance: .; d_gene: TRBD2; CDR3nt: TGTGCCGCCAAGACTAGCGGATACGAGCAGTACTTC; CDR3aa: CAAKTSGYEQYF
v_gene: TRBV6-6; j_gene: TRBJ1-1; abundance: few; d_gene: .; CDR3nt: TGTGCCAGCAGTTATCACAGGGTCACTGAAGCTTTCTTT; CDR3aa: CASSYHRVTEAFF